This T cell receptor (beta chain) comes out of a study of tumor and adjacent non-tumor tissue in lung cancer. Study context: On average, productive TCRbeta reads reached some 4.4 million per sample. Study results and limitations: Significantly higher TCR diversity was found in tumor than normal lung. In normal lung, the top 100 clones were significantly more dominant than in tumor.

Three rounds of nested PCR, following a modified ARM-PCR protocol, produced the TCRbeta library. TCRdb used MiXCR to reprocess the multiplex PCR reads, holding one entry per CDR3 protein. The sample records about 76,000 distinct CDR3 sequences, more than 80% being singletons. Germline V gene lookup returns CDR1 SGHNT and CDR2 YENEEA. The CDR3 length is 15 residues. V gave up 4 bases and J gave up 6 bases; unmatched junction bases: 6. This sample's RNA came from whole unsorted tissue. More than 3 cm separated this lung sample from the edge of the tumor. This clonotype was detected once. The antigen is unknown.

The sequence derives from a man in his 60s with non-small cell lung cancer. The rearrangement joins TRBV11-3 to TRBJ2-1, with 10 bases that match TRBD1. Sequenced material: distant non-tumor lung tissue. CDR3 sequence reads: CASSYFGTGVNEQFF. For the CDR3, the DNA is TGTGCCAGCAGCTATTTCGGGACAGGGGTCAATGAGCAGTTCTTC.